This T cell receptor (beta chain) appears in the sequencing data of a study of blood T cells in healthy people across ages. The wider study: Capture by template switching was about one barcoded beta molecule per two T cells. Whole-study results and caveats: Across samples, TCR beta diversity tracked strongly with naive T cell percentage. Naive CD4+ cells and diversity were both higher in long-lived donors than in aged donors.

Turning to this clonotype: The antigen is not known. A much larger clone sits a single nucleotide away, making a read error possible.

The CDR3 runs 18 residues. The V gene's germline CDR1 is LGHNA and CDR2 YSLEER. Between the trimmed V and J ends, which lost 1 base and 13 bases, there was a span of 29 bases. Extractions gave at least 5 micrograms of total RNA per sample. The second PCR ran about 7 to 12 cycles with a sample-barcoded 5' primer and J-beta primers. In TCRdb, the 5' RACE reads were re-called with MiXCR into one record per CDR3 protein. Of fewer than 900,000 distinct CDR3 sequences detected, 30% to 45% appear once; the ten largest clones hold 10% to 15%. The sample taken for sequencing was blood. This TCR was sampled from a young man in good health. V usage is TRBV4-3 and J usage is TRBJ2-1; no reliable D call. CDR3 sequence (DNA): TGCGCCAGCAGCCAAGCCCTTGGTTCAGACTCCTCATCGGAGACCCAGTTCTTC. It is translated as CASSQALGSDSSSETQFF.